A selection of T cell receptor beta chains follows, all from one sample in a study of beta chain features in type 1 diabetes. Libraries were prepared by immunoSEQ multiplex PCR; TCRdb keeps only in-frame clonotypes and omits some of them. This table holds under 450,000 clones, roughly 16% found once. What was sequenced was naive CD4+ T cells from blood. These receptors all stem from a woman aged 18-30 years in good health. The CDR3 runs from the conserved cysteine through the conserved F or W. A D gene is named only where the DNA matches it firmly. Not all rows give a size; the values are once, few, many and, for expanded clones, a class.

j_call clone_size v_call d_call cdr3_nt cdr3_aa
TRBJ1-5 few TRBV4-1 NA TGCGCCAGCAGCCAAGATGGGGGGGGCAATCAGCCCCAGCATTTT CASSQDGGGNQPQHF
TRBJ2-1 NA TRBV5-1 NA TGCGCCAGCAGCATCGACCAGCGGTATGAGCAGTTCTTC CASSIDQRYEQFF
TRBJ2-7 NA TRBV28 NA TGTGCCAGCAGTTCTCGTCAGGAAGTTTCCTACGAGCAGTACTTC CASSSRQEVSYEQYF
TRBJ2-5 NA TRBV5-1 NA TGCGCCAGCAGCTTCGACAGGTCGCAAGAGACCCAGTACTTC CASSFDRSQETQYF
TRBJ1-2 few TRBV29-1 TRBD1 TGCAGCGTTGAAAGCGAGACAGGGGGCGACTATGGCTACACCTTC CSVESETGGDYGYTF
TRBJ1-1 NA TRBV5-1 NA TGCGCCAGCAGCTTTCAGGGGCGCGGCACTGAAGCTTTCTTT CASSFQGRGTEAFF
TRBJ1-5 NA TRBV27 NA TGTGCCAGCAGTTCCGACAGACTGAATCAGCCCCAGCATTTT CASSSDRLNQPQHF
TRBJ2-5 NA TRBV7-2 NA TGTGCCAGCAGCTTAAACGCGGGACTGGACGGAGAGACCCAGTACTTC CASSLNAGLDGETQYF
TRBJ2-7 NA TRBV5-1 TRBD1 TGCGCCAGCAGCACTCGGACAGGTGAAACGGACGAGCAGTACTTC CASSTRTGETDEQYF
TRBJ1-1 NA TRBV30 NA TGTGCCTGGAGAACAGGGAGAGACACTGAAGCTTTCTTT CAWRTGRDTEAFF
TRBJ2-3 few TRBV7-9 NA TGTGCCAGCAGCTTCCAGGGGAACACAGATACGCAGTATTTT CASSFQGNTDTQYF
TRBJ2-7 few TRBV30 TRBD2 TGTGCCTGGAAAGTTAGCGGGTACGAGCAGTACTTC CAWKVSGYEQYF
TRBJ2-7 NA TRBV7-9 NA TGTGCCAGCAGCTTAAAGGACGGGAGTTACGAGCAGTACTTC CASSLKDGSYEQYF
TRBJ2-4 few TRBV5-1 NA TGCGCCAGCAGCCCTACCCGGCAGGGGAGAGGAAACATTCAGTACTTC CASSPTRQGRGNIQYF
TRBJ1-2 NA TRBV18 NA TGTGCCAGCTCACCGGGGCGCACGGACTATGGCTACACCTTC CASSPGRTDYGYTF
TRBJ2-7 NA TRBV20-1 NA TGCAGTGCTAGTGATTGGGGGCAGCAGTACTTC CSASDWGQQYF
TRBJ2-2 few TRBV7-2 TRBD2 TGTGCCAGCAGCTTAACGGCGGGAGGGCCGGCCGGGGAGCTGTTTTTT CASSLTAGGPAGELFF
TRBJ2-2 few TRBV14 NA TGTGCCAGCAGCCCCCAGAGGGCAGGACTCCCCGTCCATCCCGGGGAGCTGTTTTTT CASSPQRAGLPVHPGELFF
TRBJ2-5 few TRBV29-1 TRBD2 TGCAGCGCGGCGAGGTTAGCGGGAGCAGAGACCCAGTACTTC CSAARLAGAETQYF
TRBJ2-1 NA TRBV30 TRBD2 TGTGCCTGGACGCCCTTAGCGGGAAGGAGCTCCTACAATGAGCAGTTCTTC CAWTPLAGRSSYNEQFF
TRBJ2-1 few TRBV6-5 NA TGTGCCAGCAGTTACTCCCGTAACTCCTACAATGAGCAGTTCTTC CASSYSRNSYNEQFF
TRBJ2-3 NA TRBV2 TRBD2 TGTGCCAGCAGTGAAGCGCTTCTAGCGGGAGGTTTCGATACGCAGTATTTT CASSEALLAGGFDTQYF
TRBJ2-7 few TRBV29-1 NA TGCAGCATTGGGACTGCGATCGGCTACGAGCAGTACTTC CSIGTAIGYEQYF
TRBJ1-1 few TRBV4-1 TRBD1 TGCGCCAGCAGCCCCGGACCCGGGACAGGGCGGACTGAAGCTTTCTTT CASSPGPGTGRTEAFF
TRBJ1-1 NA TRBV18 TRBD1 TGTGCCAGCTCACCAAGTGCAGGGGGCTATGGTAGTGACACTGAAGCTTTCTTT CASSPSAGGYGSDTEAFF
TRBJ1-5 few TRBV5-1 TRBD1 TGCGCCAGCAGCTTGGGGGGCACAGGGGTAGGTCAGCCCCAGCATTTT CASSLGGTGVGQPQHF
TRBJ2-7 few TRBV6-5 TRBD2 TGTGCCAGCAGTTACGATTTAGCGGGAGAACCCTACGAGCAGTACTTC CASSYDLAGEPYEQYF
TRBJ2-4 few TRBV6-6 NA TGTGCCAGCAGTTATGTTCTAGCGAGCATTCAGTACTTC CASSYVLASIQYF